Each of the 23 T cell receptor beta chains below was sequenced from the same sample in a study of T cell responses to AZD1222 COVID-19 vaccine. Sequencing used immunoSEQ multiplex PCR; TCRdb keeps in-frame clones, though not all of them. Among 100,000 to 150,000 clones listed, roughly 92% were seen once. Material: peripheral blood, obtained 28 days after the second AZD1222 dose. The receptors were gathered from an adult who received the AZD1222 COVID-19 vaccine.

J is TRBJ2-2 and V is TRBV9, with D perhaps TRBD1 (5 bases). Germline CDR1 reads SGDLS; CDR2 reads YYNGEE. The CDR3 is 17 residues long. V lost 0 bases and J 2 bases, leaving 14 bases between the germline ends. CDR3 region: CASSVEPRTLNTGELFF. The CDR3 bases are TGTGCCAGCAGCGTAGAGCCCCGGACACTTAACACCGGGGAGCTGTTTTTT.

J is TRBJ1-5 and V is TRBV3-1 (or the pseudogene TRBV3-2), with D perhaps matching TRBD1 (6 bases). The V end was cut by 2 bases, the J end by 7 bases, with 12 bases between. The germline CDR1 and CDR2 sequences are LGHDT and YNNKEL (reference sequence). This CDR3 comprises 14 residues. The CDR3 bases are TGTGCCAGCAGCCAATTGGGGGCGCGGCAGCCCCAGCATTTT. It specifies CASSQLGARQPQHF.

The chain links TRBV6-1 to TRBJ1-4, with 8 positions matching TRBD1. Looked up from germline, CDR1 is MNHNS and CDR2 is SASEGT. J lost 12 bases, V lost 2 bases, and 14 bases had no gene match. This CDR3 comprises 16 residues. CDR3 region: CASSENPGQAGAQLFF. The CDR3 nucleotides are TGTGCCAGCAGTGAAAATCCGGGACAGGCGGGCGCCCAACTGTTTTTT.

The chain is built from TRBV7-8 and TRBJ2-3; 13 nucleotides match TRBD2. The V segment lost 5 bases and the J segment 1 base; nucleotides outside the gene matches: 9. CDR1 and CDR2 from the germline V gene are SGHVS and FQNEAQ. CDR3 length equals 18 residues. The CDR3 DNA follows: TGTGCCAGCAGCCTCCGACTAGCGGGAGGAGGGGGCACAGATACGCAGTATTTT. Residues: CASSLRLAGGGGTDTQYF.

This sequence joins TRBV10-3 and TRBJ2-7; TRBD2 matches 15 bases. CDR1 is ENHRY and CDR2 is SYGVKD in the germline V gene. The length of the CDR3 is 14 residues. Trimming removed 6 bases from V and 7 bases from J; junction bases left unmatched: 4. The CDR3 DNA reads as TGTGCCATCAGCCCGGGACTAGCGGGGGGAGAGCAGTACTTC. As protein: CAISPGLAGGEQYF.

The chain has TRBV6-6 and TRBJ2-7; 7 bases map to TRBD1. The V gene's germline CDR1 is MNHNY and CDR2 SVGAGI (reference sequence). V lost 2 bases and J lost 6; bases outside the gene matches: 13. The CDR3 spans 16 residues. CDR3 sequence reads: CASSYPGTARGGEQYF. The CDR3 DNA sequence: TGTGCCAGCAGTTACCCTGGGACAGCGAGAGGAGGCGAGCAGTACTTC.

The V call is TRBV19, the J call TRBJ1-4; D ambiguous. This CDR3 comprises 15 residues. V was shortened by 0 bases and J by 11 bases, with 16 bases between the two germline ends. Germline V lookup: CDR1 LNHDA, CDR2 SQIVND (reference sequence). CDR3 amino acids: CASSIDLHPSSKLFF. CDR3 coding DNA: TGTGCCAGTAGTATAGATCTGCACCCCTCTTCGAAACTGTTTTTT. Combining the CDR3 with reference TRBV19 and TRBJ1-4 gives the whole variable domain DGGITQSPKYLFRKEGQNVTLSCEQNLNHDAMYWYRQDPGQGLRLIYYSQIVNDFQKGDIAEGYSVSREKKESFPLTVTSAQKNPTAFYLCASSIDLHPSSKLFFGSGTQLSVL.

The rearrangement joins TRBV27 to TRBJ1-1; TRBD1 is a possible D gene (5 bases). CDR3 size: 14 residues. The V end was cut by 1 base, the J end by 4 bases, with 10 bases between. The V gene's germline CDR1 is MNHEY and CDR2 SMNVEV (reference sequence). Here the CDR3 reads CASSLWAGGTEAFF. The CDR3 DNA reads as TGTGCCAGCAGTTTATGGGCCGGGGGCACTGAAGCTTTCTTT.

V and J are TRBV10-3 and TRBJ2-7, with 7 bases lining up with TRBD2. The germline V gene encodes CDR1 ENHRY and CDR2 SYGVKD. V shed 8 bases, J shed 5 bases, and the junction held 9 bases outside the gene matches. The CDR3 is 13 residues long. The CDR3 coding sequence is TGTGCCATCCGGGAACGGGCGGGAGACGAGCAGTACTTC. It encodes CAIRERAGDEQYF.

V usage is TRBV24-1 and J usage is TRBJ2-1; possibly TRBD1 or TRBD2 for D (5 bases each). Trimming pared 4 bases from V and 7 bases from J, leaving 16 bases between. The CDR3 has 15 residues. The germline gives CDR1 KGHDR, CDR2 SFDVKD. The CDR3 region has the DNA TGTGCCACCAGTGACTCCCGGGGCCCCGGGAATGAGCAGTTCTTC. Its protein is CATSDSRGPGNEQFF.

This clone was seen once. CDR3 sequence reads: CASSPGVGASSQETQYF. CDR3 DNA sequence: TGCGCCAGCAGCCCAGGGGTGGGGGCGAGCAGTCAAGAGACCCAGTACTTC. The chain employs TRBV5-1 and TRBJ2-5, with D maybe TRBD1 (6 bases). Germline CDR1 is SGHRS and CDR2 is YFSETQ. V shed 4 bases and J shed 2 bases, with 21 bases lying between them. This CDR3 comprises 17 residues. Supplemented by reference TRBV5-1 and TRBJ2-5, the full variable domain reads KAGVTQTPRYLIKTRGQQVTLSCSPISGHRSVSWYQQTPGQGLQFLFEYFSETQRNKGNFPGRFSGRQFSNSRSEMNVSTLELGDSALYLCASSPGVGASSQETQYFGPGTRLLVL.

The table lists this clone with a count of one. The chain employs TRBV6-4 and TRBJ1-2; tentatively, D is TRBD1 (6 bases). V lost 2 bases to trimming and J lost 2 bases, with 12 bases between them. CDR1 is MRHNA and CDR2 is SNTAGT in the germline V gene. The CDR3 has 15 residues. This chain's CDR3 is CASSDPGRGNYGYTF. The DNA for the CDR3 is TGTGCCAGCAGTGACCCAGGGAGGGGGAACTATGGCTACACCTTC.

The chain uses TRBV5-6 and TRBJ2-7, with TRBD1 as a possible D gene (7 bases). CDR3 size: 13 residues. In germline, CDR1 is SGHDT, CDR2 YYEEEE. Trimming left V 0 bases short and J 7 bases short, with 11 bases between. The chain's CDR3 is CASSLGRGREQYF. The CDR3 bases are TGTGCCAGCAGCTTGGGCAGGGGGAGGGAGCAGTACTTC.

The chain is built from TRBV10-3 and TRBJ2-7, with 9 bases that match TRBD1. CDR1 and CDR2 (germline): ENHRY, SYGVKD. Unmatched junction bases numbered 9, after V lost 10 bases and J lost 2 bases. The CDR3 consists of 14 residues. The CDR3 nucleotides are TGTGCCAGCGGAATGGGACAGGGCGCCTACGAGCAGTACTTC. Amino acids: CASGMGQGAYEQYF.

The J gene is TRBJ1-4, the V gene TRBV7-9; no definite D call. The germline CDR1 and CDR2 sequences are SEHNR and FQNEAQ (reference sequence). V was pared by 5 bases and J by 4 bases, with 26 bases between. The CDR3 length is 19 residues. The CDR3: CASSPQRATLTGNNEKLFF. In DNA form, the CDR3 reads TGTGCCAGCAGCCCTCAGCGGGCTACCTTGACCGGGAATAATGAAAAACTGTTTTTT.

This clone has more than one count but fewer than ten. The CDR3 bases are TGTGCCAGCAGCTTAGCGGAGACTAACTATGGCTACACCTTC. Translating it yields CASSLAETNYGYTF. J is TRBJ1-2 and V is TRBV5-6; no clear D. CDR1 and CDR2 from the germline V gene are SGHDT and YYEEEE. The CDR3 runs to 14 residues. V shed 2 bases and J shed 0 bases, with 8 bases lying between them.

CDR3 in DNA: TGTGCCAGCAGCTCCCTGGACAGGGGCTGGAATCAGCCCCAGCATTTT. It translates to CASSSLDRGWNQPQHF. The chain couples TRBV6-2 or TRBV6-3 to TRBJ1-5; 9 positions agree with TRBD1. The trim removed 6 bases at V and 4 bases at J, leaving 10 bases unmatched. The V gene's germline CDR1 is MNHEY and CDR2 SVGEGT. The CDR3 has 16 residues.

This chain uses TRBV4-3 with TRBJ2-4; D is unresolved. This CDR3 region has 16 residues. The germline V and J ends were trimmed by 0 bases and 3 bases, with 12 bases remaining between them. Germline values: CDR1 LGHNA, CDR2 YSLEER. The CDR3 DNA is TGCGCCAGCAGCCAAGATTTGGGTCTTGGCAAAAACATTCAGTACTTC. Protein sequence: CASSQDLGLGKNIQYF.

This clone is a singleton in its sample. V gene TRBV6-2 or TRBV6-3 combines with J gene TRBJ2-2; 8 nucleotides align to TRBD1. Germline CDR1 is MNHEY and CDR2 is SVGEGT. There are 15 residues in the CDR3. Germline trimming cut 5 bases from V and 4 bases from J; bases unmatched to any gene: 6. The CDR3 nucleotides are TGTGCCAGCAGTCAGACAGGGGAAATCACCGGGGAGCTGTTTTTT. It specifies CASSQTGEITGELFF.

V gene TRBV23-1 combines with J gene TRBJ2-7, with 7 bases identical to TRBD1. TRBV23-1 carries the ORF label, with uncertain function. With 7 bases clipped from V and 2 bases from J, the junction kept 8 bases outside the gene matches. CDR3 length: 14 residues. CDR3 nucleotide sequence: TGCGCCAGCAATCTCAGGGGGTTAACCTACGAGCAGTACTTC. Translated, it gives CASNLRGLTYEQYF.

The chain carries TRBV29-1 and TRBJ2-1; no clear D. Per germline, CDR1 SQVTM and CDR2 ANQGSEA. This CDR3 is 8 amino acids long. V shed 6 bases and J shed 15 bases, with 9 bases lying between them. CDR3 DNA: TGCAGCGTAGTAGGACCGTTCTTC. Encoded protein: CSVVGPFF.

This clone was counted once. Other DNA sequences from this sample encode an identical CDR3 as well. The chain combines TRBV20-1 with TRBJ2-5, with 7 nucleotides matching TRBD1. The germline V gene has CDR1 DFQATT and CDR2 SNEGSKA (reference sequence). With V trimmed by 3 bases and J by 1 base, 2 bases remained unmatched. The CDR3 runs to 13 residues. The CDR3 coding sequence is TGCAGTGCTAGTAGGGGGCCCCAAGAGACCCAGTACTTC. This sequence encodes CSASRGPQETQYF.

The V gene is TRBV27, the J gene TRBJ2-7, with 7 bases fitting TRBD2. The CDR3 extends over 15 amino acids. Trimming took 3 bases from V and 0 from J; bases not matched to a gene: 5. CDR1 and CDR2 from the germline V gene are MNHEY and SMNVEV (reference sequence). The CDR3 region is CASSLGGRFSYEQYF. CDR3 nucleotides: TGTGCCAGCAGTTTGGGCGGGAGATTCTCCTACGAGCAGTACTTC.